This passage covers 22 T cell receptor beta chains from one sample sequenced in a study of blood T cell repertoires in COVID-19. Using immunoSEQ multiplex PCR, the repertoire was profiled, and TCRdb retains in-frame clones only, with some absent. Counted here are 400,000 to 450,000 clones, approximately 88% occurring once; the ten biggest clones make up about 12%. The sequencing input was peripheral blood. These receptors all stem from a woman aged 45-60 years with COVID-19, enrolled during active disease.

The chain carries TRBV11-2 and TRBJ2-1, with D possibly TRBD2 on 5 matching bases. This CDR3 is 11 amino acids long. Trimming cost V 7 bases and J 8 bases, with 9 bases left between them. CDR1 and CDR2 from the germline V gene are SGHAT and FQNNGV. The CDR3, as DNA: TGTGCCAGCACCCCGGGGTATGAGCAGTTCTTC. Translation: CASTPGYEQFF.

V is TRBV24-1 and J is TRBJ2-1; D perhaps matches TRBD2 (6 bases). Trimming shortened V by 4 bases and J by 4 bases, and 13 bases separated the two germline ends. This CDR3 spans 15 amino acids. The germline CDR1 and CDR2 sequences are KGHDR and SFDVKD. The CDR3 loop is CATSDSRDSYNEQFF. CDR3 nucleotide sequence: TGTGCCACCAGTGACTCACGGGACTCTTACAATGAGCAGTTCTTC.

The CDR3 sequence is CASSPGQEYTF. As DNA, the CDR3 is TGTGCCAGCTCACCAGGACAGGAGTACACCTTC. The rearrangement joins TRBV18 to TRBJ1-2, with TRBD1 matching 7 bases. Germline CDR1 reads KGHSH; CDR2 reads LQKENI. Losses at the gene ends were 2 bases for V and 11 bases for J; bases not matched to a gene: 2. The CDR3 totals 11 residues.

CDR3 protein: CASSHLIGTRNTEAFF. Here the CDR3 DNA reads TGTGCCAGCAGCCACCTAATCGGGACTAGGAACACTGAAGCTTTCTTT. This rearrangement joins TRBV3-1 (or the pseudogene TRBV3-2) to TRBJ1-1; TRBD1 is a possible D gene (5 bases). The CDR3 is made up of 16 amino acids. Looked up from germline, CDR1 is LGHDT and CDR2 is YNNKEL (reference sequence). V lost 3 bases to trimming and J lost 1 base, with 15 bases between them.

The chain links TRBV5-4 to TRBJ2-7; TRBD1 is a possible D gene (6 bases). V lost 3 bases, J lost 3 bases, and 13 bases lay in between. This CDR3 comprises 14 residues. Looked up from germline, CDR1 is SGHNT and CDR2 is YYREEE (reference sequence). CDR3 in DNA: TGTGCCAGCAGCTCGACTCCGGGACACTACGAGCAGTACTTC. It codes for CASSSTPGHYEQYF.

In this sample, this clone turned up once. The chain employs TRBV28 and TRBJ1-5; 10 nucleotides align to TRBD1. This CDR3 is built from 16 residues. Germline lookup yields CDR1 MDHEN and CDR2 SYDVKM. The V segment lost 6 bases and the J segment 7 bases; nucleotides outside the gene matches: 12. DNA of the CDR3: TGTGCCAGCAGAGCCATTCAAGGGGACAGGGGACAGCCCCAGCATTTT. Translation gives CASRAIQGDRGQPQHF.

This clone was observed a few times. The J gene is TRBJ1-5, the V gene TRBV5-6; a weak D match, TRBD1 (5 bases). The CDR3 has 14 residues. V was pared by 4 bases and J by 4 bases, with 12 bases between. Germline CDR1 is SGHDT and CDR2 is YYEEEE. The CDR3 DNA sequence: TGTGCCAGCAGCCCCTTGGGGGGTAATCAGCCCCAGCATTTT. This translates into CASSPLGGNQPQHF.

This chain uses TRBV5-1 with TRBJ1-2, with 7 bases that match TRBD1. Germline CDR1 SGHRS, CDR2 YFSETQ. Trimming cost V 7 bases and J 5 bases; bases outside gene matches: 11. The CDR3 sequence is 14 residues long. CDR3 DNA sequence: TGCGCCAGCTCCGAAGGGGGCCAAAGTTATGGCTACACCTTC. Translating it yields CASSEGGQSYGYTF.

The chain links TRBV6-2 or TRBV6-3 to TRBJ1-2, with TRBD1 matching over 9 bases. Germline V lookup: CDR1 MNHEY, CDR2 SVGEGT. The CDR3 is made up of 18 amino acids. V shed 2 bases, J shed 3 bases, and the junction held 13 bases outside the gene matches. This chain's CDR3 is CASSYRKGSGQGYYGYTF. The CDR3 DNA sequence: TGTGCCAGCAGTTACCGCAAAGGATCGGGACAGGGTTACTATGGCTACACCTTC.

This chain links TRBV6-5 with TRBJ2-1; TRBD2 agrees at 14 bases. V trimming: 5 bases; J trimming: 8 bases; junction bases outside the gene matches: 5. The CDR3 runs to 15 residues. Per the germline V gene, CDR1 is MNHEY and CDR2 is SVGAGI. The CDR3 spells CASSRLAGGPDEQFF. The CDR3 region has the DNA TGTGCCAGCAGTCGACTAGCGGGGGGGCCAGATGAGCAGTTCTTC.

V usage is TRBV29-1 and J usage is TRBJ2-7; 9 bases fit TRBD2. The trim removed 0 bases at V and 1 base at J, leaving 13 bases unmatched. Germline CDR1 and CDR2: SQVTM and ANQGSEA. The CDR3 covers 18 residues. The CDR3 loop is CSVEDTSSVLAGSYEQYF. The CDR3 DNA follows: TGCAGCGTTGAAGATACCTCCTCGGTGCTAGCGGGGTCCTACGAGCAGTACTTC.

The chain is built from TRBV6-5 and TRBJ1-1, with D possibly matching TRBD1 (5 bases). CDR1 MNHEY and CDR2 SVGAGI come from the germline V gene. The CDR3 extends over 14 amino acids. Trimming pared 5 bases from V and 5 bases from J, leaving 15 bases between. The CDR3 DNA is TGTGCCAGCAGTCGGGGGACTCCGGGGACTGAAGCTTTCTTT. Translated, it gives CASSRGTPGTEAFF.

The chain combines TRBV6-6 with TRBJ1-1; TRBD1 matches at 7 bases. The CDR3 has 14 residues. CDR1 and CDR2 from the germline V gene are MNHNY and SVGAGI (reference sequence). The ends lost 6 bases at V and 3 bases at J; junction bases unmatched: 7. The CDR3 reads CASRLDRDDTEAFF. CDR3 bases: TGTGCCAGCAGGCTTGACAGGGATGACACTGAAGCTTTCTTT.

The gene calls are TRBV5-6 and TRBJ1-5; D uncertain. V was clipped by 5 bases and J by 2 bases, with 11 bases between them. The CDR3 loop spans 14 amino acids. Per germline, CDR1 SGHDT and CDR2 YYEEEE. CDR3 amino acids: CASSRVGGNQPQHF. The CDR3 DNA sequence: TGTGCCAGCAGTCGAGTCGGGGGCAATCAGCCCCAGCATTTT. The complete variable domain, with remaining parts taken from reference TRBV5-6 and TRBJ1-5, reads DAGVTQSPTHLIKTRGQQVTLRCSPKSGHDTVSWYQQALGQGPQFIFQYYEEEERQRGNFPDRFSGHQFPNYSSELNVNALLLGDSALYLCASSRVGGNQPQHFGDGTRLSIL.

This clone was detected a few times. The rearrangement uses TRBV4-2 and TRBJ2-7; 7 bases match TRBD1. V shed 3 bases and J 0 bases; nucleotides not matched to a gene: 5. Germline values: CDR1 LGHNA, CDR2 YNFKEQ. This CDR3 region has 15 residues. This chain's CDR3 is CASSHTGDSSYEQYF. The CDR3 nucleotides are TGTGCCAGCAGCCATACAGGGGACAGCTCCTACGAGCAGTACTTC.

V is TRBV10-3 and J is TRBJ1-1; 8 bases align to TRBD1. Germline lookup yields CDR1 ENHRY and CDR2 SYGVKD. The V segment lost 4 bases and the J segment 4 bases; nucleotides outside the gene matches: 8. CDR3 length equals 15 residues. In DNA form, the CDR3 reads TGTGCCATCAGTGGGGGCCCGACAGGGGTCACTGAAGCTTTCTTT. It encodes CAISGGPTGVTEAFF.

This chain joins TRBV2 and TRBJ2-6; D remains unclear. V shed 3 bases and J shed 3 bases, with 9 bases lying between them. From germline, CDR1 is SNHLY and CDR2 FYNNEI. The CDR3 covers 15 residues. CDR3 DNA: TGTGCCAGCAGTGAGACCAGGCATGGGGCCAACGTCCTGACTTTC. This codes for CASSETRHGANVLTF.

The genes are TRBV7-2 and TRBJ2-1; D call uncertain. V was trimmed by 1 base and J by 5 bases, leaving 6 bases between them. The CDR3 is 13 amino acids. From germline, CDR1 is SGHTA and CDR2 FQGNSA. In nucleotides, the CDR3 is TGTGCCAGCAGCTTAGGGGCACACAATGAGCAGTTCTTC. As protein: CASSLGAHNEQFF.

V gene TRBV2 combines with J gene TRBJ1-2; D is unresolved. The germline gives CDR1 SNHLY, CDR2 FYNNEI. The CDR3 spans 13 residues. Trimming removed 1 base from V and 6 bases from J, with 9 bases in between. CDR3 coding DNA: TGTGCCAGCAGTGAAGGAGTGCTGGATGGCTACACCTTC. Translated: CASSEGVLDGYTF.

CDR3 sequence reads: CASSERSSLDTQYF. The CDR3 DNA follows: TGTGCCAGCAGTGAACGGTCTAGTTTAGATACGCAGTATTTT. This rearrangement joins TRBV25-1 to TRBJ2-3; no reliable D call. V shed 2 bases and J shed 5 bases, with 11 bases lying between them. This CDR3 has 14 amino acids. CDR1 is MGHDK, CDR2 SYGVNS, per germline.

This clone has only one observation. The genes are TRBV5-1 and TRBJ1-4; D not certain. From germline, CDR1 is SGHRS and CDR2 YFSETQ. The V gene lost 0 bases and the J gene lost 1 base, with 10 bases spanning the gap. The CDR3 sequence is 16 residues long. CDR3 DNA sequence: TGCGCCAGCAGCTTGGCTCGGGGAAGAACTAATGAAAAACTGTTTTTT. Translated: CASSLARGRTNEKLFF. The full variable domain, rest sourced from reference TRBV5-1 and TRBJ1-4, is KAGVTQTPRYLIKTRGQQVTLSCSPISGHRSVSWYQQTPGQGLQFLFEYFSETQRNKGNFPGRFSGRQFSNSRSEMNVSTLELGDSALYLCASSLARGRTNEKLFFGSGTQLSVL.

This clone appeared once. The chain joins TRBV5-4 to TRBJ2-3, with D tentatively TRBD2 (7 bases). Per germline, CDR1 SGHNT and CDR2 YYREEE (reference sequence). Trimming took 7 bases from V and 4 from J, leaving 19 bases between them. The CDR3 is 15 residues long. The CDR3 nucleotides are TGTGCCAGCCCCGCTAAGGGGGGGGCGTCAGATACGCAGTATTTT. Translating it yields CASPAKGGASDTQYF. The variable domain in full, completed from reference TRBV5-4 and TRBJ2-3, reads ETGVTQSPTHLIKTRGQQVTLRCSSQSGHNTVSWYQQALGQGPQFIFQYYREEENGRGNFPPRFSGLQFPNYSSELNVNALELDDSALYLCASPAKGGASDTQYFGPGTRLTVL.